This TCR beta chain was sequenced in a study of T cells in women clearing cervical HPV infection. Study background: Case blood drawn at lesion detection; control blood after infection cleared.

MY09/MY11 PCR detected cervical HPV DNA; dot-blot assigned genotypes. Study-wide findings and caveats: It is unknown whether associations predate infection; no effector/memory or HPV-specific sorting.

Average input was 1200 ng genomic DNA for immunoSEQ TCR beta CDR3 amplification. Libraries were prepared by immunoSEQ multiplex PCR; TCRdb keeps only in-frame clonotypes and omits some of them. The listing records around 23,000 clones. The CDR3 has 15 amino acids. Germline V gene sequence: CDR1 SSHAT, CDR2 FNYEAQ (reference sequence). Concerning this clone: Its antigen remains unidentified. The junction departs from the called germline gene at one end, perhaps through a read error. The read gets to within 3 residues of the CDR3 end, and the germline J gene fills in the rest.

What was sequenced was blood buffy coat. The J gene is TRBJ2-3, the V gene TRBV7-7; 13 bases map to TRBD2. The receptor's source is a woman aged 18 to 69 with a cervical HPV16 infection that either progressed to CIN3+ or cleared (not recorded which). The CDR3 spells CASSLLAGGTDTQYF. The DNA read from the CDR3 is TGTGCTAGCAGCTTACTAGCGGGAGGGACAGATACG.